The rows below give T cell receptor beta chains drawn from one sample of a study of T cells in Graves' hyperthyroidism and ophthalmopathy. TCRdb fed the multiplex PCR reads into MiXCR, producing one record per CDR3 protein. The table has 200,000 to 250,000 distinct CDR3 sequences, about a sixth seen once; the top ten hold approximately 40%. The sample consisted of blood. These receptors originate from a man aged 35-49 years with Graves' hyperthyroidism. CDR3s include the opening cysteine and the closing phenylalanine or tryptophan. A D gene is named only where the DNA matches it firmly. Where a row states a size, it is once, few, many or the class of an expanded clone; other rows omit it.

TRBV5-5	many	TRBJ2-1	16	TRBD2	CASSSRGSGIVNEQFF	TGTGCCAGCAGCTCGAGGGGAAGCGGGATAGTCAATGAGCAGTTCTTC
TRBV27	few	TRBJ2-5	14	.	CASSLSQLSETQYF	TGTGCCAGCAGTTTATCGCAGCTTTCAGAGACCCAGTACTTC
TRBV3-1	few	TRBJ1-2	15	.	CASSQDSQGNYGYTF	TGTGCCAGCAGCCAAGATTCCCAGGGTAACTATGGCTACACCTTC
TRBV28	many	TRBJ2-7	16	TRBD2	CASSSLATSGGYEQYF	TGTGCCAGCAGCTCCCTAGCGACTAGCGGGGGATACGAGCAGTACTTC
TRBV4-2	once	TRBJ2-4	19	TRBD2	CASGQVAGGPILAKNIQYF	TGTGCCAGCGGCCAAGTAGCGGGGGGGCCGATTTTAGCCAAAAACATTCAGTACTTC
TRBV6-1	many	TRBJ2-7	14	TRBD2	CASNSPLAESEQYF	TGTGCCAGCAATTCTCCGCTAGCGGAGAGCGAGCAGTACTTC
TRBV7-8	.	TRBJ2-7	13	TRBD1	CASSPTGGYEQYF	TGTGCCAGCAGTCCGACAGGGGGCTACGAGCAGTACTTC
TRBV20-1	many	TRBJ2-3	15	.	CSASGQAGSTDTQYF	TGCAGTGCTAGCGGGCAGGCAGGGAGCACAGATACGCAGTATTTT
TRBV7-2	many	TRBJ1-1	14	.	CASSLAEGMGEAFF	TGTGCCAGCAGCTTAGCGGAGGGAATGGGTGAAGCTTTCTTT
TRBV20-1	many	TRBJ2-7	11	.	CSARISYEQYF	TGCAGTGCCCGGATTTCCTACGAGCAGTACTTC
TRBV7-8	.	TRBJ2-1	16	.	CASSLFRTKGRNEQFF	TGTGCCAGCAGCTTATTTCGGACGAAAGGAAGGAATGAGCAGTTCTTC
TRBV7-2	many	TRBJ1-6	14	TRBD1	CASSARQGNSPLHF	TGTGCCAGCAGCGCTCGACAGGGAAATTCACCCCTCCACTTT
TRBV28	many	TRBJ2-7	12	.	CASSLFLREQYF	TGTGCCAGCAGTTTATTCCTCCGCGAGCAGTACTTC
TRBV20-1	many	TRBJ2-1	15	TRBD2	CSAALRGGYVNEQFF	TGCAGTGCGGCTCTCCGGGGGGGATATGTCAATGAGCAGTTCTTC
TRBV6-1	many	TRBJ2-5	15	TRBD2	CASSGGLAGDETQYF	TGTGCCAGCAGTGGGGGCCTAGCGGGGGACGAGACCCAGTACTTC
TRBV5-5	many	TRBJ1-1	15	.	CASSLVRTGDTEAFF	TGTGCCAGCAGCTTGGTCCGGACGGGAGACACTGAAGCTTTCTTT
TRBV12-3/TRBV12-4	many	TRBJ1-6	13	.	CASSFQFNSPLHF	TGTGCCAGCAGTTTTCAGTTTAATTCACCCCTCCACTTT
TRBV20-1	many	TRBJ2-1	11	.	CSARQENEQFF	TGCAGTGCTAGACAGGAGAATGAGCAGTTCTTC
TRBV2	many	TRBJ2-7	14	.	CASSNASLGYEQYF	TGTGCCAGCAGCAACGCTTCGCTAGGCTACGAGCAGTACTTC
TRBV6-1	few	TRBJ2-2	13	.	CASSPMGTGELFF	TGTGCCAGCAGTCCCATGGGGACCGGGGAGCTGTTTTTT
TRBV20-1	many	TRBJ2-2	14	.	CSARAGRWTGELFF	TGCAGTGCTAGGGCAGGGAGGTGGACCGGGGAGCTGTTTTTT
TRBV7-9	many	TRBJ1-2	15	TRBD1	CASSKGQGADYGYTF	TGTGCCAGCAGCAAAGGACAGGGGGCTGACTATGGCTACACCTTC
TRBV4-2	.	TRBJ2-7	12	.	CASRLGTYEQYF	TGTGCCAGCAGACTGGGGACCTACGAGCAGTACTTC
TRBV24-1	many	TRBJ1-2	12	.	CATSDPYYGYTF	TGTGCCACCAGTGATCCGTACTATGGCTACACCTTC
TRBV28	.	TRBJ2-4	14	TRBD2	CASRGAGGGDIQYF	TGTGCCAGCAGGGGAGCGGGGGGGGGGGACATTCAGTACTTC
TRBV4-2	.	TRBJ2-7	18	TRBD2	CASSGKGSGGPSSYEQYF	TGTGCCAGCAGCGGGAAAGGTTCGGGGGGGCCGAGCTCCTACGAGCAGTACTTC
TRBV12-3/TRBV12-4	many	TRBJ1-2	13	.	CASSDHRYYGYTF	TGTGCCAGCAGTGATCACAGATACTATGGCTACACCTTC
TRBV2	.	TRBJ2-3	14	.	CASSKGRTTDTQYF	TGTGCCAGCAGCAAAGGTCGAACCACAGATACGCAGTATTTT
TRBV24-1	many	TRBJ1-5	15	.	CATSDPSQGEQPQHF	TGTGCCACCAGTGATCCCTCACAGGGAGAACAGCCCCAGCATTTT
TRBV7-3	.	TRBJ2-3	13	TRBD1	CASSGQGVDTQYF	TGTGCCAGCAGTGGGCAGGGGGTAGATACGCAGTATTTT
TRBV6-1	.	TRBJ2-7	15	.	CASSSVWGASYEQYF	TGTGCCAGCAGTTCAGTCTGGGGGGCATCCTACGAGCAGTACTTC
TRBV18	many	TRBJ2-7	16	.	CASSPSSGLPSYEQYF	TGTGCCAGCTCACCATCCTCGGGACTGCCCTCCTACGAGCAGTACTTC
TRBV10-3	few	TRBJ1-4	14	.	CAIRAGGNNEKLFF	TGTGCCATCAGGGCGGGAGGAAATAATGAAAAACTGTTTTTT
TRBV19	.	TRBJ1-2	14	.	CASSPGGASYGYTF	TGTGCCAGTAGTCCCGGGGGGGCTAGCTATGGCTACACCTTC
TRBV7-2	.	TRBJ1-1	15	TRBD1	CASSLRDSPNTEAFF	TGTGCCAGCAGCCTACGGGACAGCCCGAACACTGAAGCTTTCTTT
TRBV7-2	many	TRBJ1-5	15	.	CASSDPRILGQPQHF	TGTGCCAGCAGCGATCCCAGAATTTTGGGTCAGCCCCAGCATTTT
TRBV20-1	many	TRBJ1-1	12	TRBD1	CSARGQGGEAFF	TGCAGTGCTAGGGGGCAGGGGGGTGAAGCTTTCTTT
TRBV6-2/TRBV6-3	many	TRBJ1-2	15	.	CASSKNGGWNYGYTF	TGTGCCAGCAGCAAGAACGGGGGGTGGAACTATGGCTACACCTTC
TRBV7-8	many	TRBJ2-1	13	.	CASSLVYSVEQFF	TGTGCCAGCAGCTTAGTATACTCGGTTGAGCAGTTCTTC
TRBV6-5	many	TRBJ1-6	15	TRBD1	CASSYGQGNNSPLHF	TGTGCCAGCAGTTACGGACAGGGGAATAATTCACCCCTCCACTTT
TRBV19	.	TRBJ1-1	15	.	CASLRRGVGNTEAFF	TGTGCCAGCCTCCGACGAGGGGTTGGGAACACTGAAGCTTTCTTT
TRBV4-1	many	TRBJ2-4	15	.	CASTSRVQAKNIQYF	TGCGCCAGCACCTCAAGGGTACAGGCCAAAAACATTCAGTACTTC
TRBV6-2/TRBV6-3	.	TRBJ1-5	14	.	CASSYQPDNQPQHF	TGTGCCAGCAGTTACCAGCCGGACAATCAGCCCCAGCATTTT
TRBV5-1	many	TRBJ1-5	16	TRBD1	CASSLGTGKGDQPQHF	TGCGCCAGCAGCTTGGGGACAGGGAAGGGAGATCAGCCCCAGCATTTT
TRBV28	many	TRBJ1-2	13	.	CASSFFGGGGYTF	TGTGCCAGCAGTTTTTTCGGGGGTGGAGGCTACACCTTC
TRBV7-2	many	TRBJ2-1	16	.	CASSSLPPDGYNEQFF	TGTGCCAGCAGCTCTCTTCCGCCAGACGGCTACAATGAGCAGTTCTTC